This section outlines one T cell receptor beta chain sequence together with its context. Its antigen is undetermined. The CDR3 sequence is 15 residues long. Trimming removed 0 bases from V and 4 bases from J, with 14 bases in between. CDR1 is DFQATT, CDR2 SNEGSKA, per germline (reference sequence). TCRdb analysed the reads with MiXCR anew, one entry per CDR3 protein. Seen here are hundreds of thousands of distinct CDR3 sequences, around 30% observed once, and the top ten hold 18%. The sample is drawn from a study of T cell repertoires in cytomegalovirus infection. Broader study findings: HLA-C-restricted CMV clonotypes gave the most frequent clonotype in two of eight donors.

The material sequenced was cultured PBMCs, taken from culture after CMV antigen stimulation. V usage is TRBV20-1 and J usage is TRBJ2-3; D call uncertain. The sequence came from a human donor in good health (CMV status not recorded). Some clones in this sample may be carry-over from other donors' samples. The CDR3 is CSARDNSRLADTQYF. CDR3 in DNA: TGCAGTGCTAGAGATAATTCCAGACTCGCAGATACGCAGTATTTT.